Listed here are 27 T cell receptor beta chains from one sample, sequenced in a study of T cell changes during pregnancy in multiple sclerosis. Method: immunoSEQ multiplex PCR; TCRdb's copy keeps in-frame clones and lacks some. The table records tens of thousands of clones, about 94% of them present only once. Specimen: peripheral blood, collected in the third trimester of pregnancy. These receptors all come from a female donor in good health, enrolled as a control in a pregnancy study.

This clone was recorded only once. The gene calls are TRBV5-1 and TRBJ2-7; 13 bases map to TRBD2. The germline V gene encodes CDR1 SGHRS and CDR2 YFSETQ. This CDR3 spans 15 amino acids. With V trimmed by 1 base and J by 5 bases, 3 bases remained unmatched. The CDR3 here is CASSLRTSGRDEQYF. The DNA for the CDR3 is TGCGCCAGCAGCTTGAGAACTAGCGGGAGGGACGAGCAGTACTTC.

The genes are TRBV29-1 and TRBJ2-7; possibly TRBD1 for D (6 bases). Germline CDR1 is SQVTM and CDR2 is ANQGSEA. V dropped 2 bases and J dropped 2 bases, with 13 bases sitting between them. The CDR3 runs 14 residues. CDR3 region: CSVELTGNTYEQYF. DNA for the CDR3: TGCAGCGTTGAATTAACAGGGAACACCTACGAGCAGTACTTC.

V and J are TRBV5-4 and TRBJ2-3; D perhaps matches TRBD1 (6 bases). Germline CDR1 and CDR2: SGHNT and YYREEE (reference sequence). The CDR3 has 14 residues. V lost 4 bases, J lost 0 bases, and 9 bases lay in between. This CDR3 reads CASSLQGSTDTQYF. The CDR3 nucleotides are TGTGCCAGCAGCCTACAGGGCAGCACAGATACGCAGTATTTT.

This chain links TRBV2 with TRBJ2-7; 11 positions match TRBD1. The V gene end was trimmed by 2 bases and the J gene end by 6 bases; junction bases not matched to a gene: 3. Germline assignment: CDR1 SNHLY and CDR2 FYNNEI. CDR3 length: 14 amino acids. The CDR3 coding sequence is TGTGCCAGCAGTGAATTCGGGACAGGGGGCGAGCAGTACTTC. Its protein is CASSEFGTGGEQYF.

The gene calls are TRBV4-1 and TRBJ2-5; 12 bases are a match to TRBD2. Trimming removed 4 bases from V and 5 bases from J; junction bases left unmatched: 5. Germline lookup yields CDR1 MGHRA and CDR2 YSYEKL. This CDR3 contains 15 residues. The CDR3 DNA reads TGCGCCAGCAGCCGACTAGCGGGAGTCGGGGAGACCCAGTACTTC. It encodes CASSRLAGVGETQYF.

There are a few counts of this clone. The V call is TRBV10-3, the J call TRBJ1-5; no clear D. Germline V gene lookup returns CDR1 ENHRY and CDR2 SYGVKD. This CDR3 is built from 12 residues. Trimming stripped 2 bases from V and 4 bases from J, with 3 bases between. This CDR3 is CAISELNQPQHF. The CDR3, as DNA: TGTGCCATCAGTGAGCTTAATCAGCCCCAGCATTTT.

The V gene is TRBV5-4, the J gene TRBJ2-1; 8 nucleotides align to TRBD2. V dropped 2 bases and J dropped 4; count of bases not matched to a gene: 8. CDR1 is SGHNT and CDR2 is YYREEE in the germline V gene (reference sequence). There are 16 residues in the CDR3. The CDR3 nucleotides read TGTGCCAGCAGCTTTTCAGCGGGAGTCGGGTACAATGAGCAGTTCTTC. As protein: CASSFSAGVGYNEQFF.

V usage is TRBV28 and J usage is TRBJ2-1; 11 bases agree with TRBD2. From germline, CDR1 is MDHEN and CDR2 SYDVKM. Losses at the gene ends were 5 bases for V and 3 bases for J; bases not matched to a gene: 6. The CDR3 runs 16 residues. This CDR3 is CASSEVTSGGYNEQFF. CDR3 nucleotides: TGTGCCAGCAGTGAGGTAACTAGCGGGGGCTACAATGAGCAGTTCTTC.

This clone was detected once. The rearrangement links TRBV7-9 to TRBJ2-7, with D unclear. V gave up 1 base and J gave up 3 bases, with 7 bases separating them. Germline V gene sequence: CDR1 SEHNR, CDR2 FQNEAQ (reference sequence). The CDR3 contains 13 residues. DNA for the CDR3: TGTGCCAGCAGCTTAGGGCGGTTCTACGAGCAGTACTTC. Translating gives CASSLGRFYEQYF.

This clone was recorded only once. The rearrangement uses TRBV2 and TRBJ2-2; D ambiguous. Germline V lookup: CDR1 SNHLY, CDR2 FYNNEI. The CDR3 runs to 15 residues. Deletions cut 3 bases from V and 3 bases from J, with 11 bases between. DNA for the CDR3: TGTGCCAGCAGTGAGAGGTGGCCGGACACCGGGGAGCTGTTTTTT. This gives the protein CASSERWPDTGELFF.

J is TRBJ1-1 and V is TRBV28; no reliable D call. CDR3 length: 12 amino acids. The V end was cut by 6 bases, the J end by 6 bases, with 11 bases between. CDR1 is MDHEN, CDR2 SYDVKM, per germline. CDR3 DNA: TGTGCCAGCAGCACTAATTACGCTGAAGCTTTCTTT. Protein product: CASSTNYAEAFF.

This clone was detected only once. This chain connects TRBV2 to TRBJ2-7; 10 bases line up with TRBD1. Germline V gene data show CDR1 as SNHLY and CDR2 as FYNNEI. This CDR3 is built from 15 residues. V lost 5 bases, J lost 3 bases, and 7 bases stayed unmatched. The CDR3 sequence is CASSSWTGGNYEQYF. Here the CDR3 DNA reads TGTGCCAGCAGTTCCTGGACAGGGGGGAACTACGAGCAGTACTTC.

For the CDR3, the DNA is TGTGCCAGCAGCTTCCAGGGACAGGGTAGGAATGGCTACACCTTC. Translating gives CASSFQGQGRNGYTF. This sequence joins TRBV7-9 and TRBJ1-2, with 9 bases identical to TRBD1. In germline, CDR1 is SEHNR, CDR2 FQNEAQ (reference sequence). The CDR3 consists of 15 residues. The trim removed 3 bases at V and 6 bases at J, leaving 8 bases unmatched.

CDR3 DNA sequence: TGTGCCAGTAGTACCTCCCCGGGACAGGGGTACCAAGAGACCCAGTACTTC. It specifies CASSTSPGQGYQETQYF. The chain employs TRBV19 and TRBJ2-5; 10 bases map to TRBD1. Trimming took 4 bases from V and 0 from J; bases not matched to a gene: 8. The CDR3 sequence is 17 residues long. The germline V gene encodes CDR1 LNHDA and CDR2 SQIVND (reference sequence).

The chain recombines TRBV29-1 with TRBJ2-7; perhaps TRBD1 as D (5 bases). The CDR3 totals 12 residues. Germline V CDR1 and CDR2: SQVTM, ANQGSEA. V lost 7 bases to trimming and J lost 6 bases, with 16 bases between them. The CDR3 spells CSACNRSREQYF. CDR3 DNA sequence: TGCAGCGCCTGCAACAGGTCTCGCGAGCAGTACTTC.

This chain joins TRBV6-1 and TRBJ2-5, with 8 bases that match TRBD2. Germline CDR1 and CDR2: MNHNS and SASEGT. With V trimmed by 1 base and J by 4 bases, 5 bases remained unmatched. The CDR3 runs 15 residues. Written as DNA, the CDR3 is TGTGCCAGCAGTGAAGGCGGGAGGCGGGTAGAGACCCAGTACTTC. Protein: CASSEGGRRVETQYF.

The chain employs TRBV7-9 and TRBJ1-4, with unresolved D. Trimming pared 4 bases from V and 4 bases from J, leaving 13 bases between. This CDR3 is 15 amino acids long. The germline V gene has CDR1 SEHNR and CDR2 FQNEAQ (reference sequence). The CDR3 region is CASSYPERSNEKLFF. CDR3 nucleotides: TGTGCCAGCAGCTACCCCGAGAGGAGTAATGAAAAACTGTTTTTT.

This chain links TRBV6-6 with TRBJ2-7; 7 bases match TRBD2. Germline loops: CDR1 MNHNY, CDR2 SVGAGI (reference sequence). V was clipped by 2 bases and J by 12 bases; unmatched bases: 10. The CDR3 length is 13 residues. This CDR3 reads CASSYTGGGRLYF. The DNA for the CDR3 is TGTGCCAGCAGTTACACGGGCGGGGGTCGTCTGTACTTC.

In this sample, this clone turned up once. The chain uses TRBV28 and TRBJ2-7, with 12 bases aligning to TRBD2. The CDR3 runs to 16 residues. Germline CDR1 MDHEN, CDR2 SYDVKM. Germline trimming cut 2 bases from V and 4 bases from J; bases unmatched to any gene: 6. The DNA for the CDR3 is TGTGCCAGCAGTTTAGTCGGACTAGCGGGGAATTACGAGCAGTACTTC. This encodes CASSLVGLAGNYEQYF.

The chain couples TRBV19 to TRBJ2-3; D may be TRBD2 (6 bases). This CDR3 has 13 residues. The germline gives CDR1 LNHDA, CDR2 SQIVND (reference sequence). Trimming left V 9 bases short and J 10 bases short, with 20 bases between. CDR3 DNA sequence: TGTGCCAGCTCCCAAGCCGGGAGTTTCGCGCAGTATTTT. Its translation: CASSQAGSFAQYF.

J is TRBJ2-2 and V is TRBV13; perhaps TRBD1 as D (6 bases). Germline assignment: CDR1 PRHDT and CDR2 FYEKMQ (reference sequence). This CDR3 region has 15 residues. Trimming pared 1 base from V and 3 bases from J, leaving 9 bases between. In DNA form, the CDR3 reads TGTGCCAGCAGCTTAGAAGGACAGTACACCGGGGAGCTGTTTTTT. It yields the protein CASSLEGQYTGELFF. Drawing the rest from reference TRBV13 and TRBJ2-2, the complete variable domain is AAGVIQSPRHLIKEKRETATLKCYPIPRHDTVYWYQQGPGQDPQFLISFYEKMQSDKGSIPDRFSAQQFSDYHSELNMSSLELGDSALYFCASSLEGQYTGELFFGEGSRLTVL.

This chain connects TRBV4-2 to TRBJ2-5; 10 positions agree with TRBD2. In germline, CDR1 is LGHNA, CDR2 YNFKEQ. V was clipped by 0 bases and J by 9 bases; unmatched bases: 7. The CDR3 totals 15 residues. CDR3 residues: CASSQDPAGGLAQYF. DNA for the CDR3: TGTGCCAGCAGCCAAGACCCAGCGGGAGGGCTAGCCCAGTACTTC.

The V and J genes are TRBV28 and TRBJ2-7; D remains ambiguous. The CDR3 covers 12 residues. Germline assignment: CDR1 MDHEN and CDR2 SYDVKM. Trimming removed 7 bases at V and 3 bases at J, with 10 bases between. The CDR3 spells CASNKRSYEQYF. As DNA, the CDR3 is TGTGCCAGCAACAAAAGGAGCTACGAGCAGTACTTC.

CDR3 sequence (DNA): TGCAGCGTTGAGGGCAGGGGGGCCTACAATGAGCAGTTCTTC. Translating it yields CSVEGRGAYNEQFF. The rearrangement uses TRBV29-1 and TRBJ2-1; D possibly corresponds to TRBD1 (7 bases). Looked up from germline, CDR1 is SQVTM and CDR2 is ANQGSEA. The CDR3 totals 14 residues. V lost 3 bases to trimming and J lost 2 bases, with 11 bases between them.

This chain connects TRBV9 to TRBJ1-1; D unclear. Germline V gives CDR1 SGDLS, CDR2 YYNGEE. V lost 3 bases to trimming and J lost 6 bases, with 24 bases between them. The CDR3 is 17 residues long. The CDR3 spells CASSATPIRTGSAEAFF. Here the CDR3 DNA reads TGTGCCAGCAGCGCCACACCAATCAGGACTGGGAGCGCTGAAGCTTTCTTT.

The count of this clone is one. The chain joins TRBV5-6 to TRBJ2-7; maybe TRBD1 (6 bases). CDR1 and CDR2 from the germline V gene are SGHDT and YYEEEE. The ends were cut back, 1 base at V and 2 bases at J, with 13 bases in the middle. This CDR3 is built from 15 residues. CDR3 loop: CASSLRVQGTYEQYF. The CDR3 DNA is TGTGCCAGCAGCTTGCGAGTACAGGGCACCTACGAGCAGTACTTC.

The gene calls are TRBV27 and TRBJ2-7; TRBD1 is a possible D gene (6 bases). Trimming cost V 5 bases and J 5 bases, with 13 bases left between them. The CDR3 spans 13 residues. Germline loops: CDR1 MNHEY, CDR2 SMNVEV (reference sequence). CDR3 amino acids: CASSQGFRNEQYF. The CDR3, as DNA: TGTGCCAGCAGTCAGGGGTTTCGGAACGAGCAGTACTTC.